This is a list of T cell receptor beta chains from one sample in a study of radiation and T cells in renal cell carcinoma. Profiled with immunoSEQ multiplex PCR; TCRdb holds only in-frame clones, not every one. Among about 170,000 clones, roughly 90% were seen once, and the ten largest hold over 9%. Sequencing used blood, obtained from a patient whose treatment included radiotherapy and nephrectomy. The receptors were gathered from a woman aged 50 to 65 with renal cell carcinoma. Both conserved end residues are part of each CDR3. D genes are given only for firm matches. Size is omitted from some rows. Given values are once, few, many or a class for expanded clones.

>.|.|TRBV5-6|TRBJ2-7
TGTGCCAGCAGCCCCGGGGGAGGCTACGAGCAGTACTTC
CASSPGGGYEQYF
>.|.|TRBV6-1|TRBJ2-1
TGTGCCAGCAGTGAAATTCGGGGAAGGGTTCGCGATGAGCAGTTCTTC
CASSEIRGRVRDEQFF
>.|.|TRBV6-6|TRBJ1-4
TGTGCCAGCAGTTACCTGGGAGTGGAGCATGAAAAACTGTTTTTT
CASSYLGVEHEKLFF
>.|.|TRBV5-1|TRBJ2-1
TGCGCCAGCAGGTCAGGGGGGGATGAGCAGTTCTTC
CASRSGGDEQFF
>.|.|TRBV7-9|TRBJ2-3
TGTGCCAGCAGCAACCGGGCCGGCAGCACAGATACGCAGTATTTT
CASSNRAGSTDTQYF
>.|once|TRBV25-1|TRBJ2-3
TGTGCCAGCAGTGGTACGGGGGGCTACACAGATACGCAGTATTTT
CASSGTGGYTDTQYF
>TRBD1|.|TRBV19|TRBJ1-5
TGTGCCAGTAGTATTGTGACAGGGAATCAGCCCCAGCATTTT
CASSIVTGNQPQHF
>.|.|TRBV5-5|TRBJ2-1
TGTGCCAGCAGGTCCAGCAGGGCGCAAGAGCAGTTCTTC
CASRSSRAQEQFF
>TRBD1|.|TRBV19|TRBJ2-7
TGTGCCAGTAGCCTCGACAGGGGGTACGAGCAGTACTTC
CASSLDRGYEQYF
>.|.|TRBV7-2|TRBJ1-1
TGTGCCAGCAGCTACGAGGTCGGGATAAACACTGAAGCTTTCTTT
CASSYEVGINTEAFF
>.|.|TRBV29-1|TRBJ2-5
TGCAGCGTTGTGGTACGGGGAAAGACCCAGTACTTC
CSVVVRGKTQYF
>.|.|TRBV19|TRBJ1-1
TGTGCCAGTAGTATCCGACAGACGAACACTGAAGCTTTCTTT
CASSIRQTNTEAFF
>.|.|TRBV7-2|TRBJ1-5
TGTGCCAGCAGCCGATTGACAGGTCAGCCCCAGCATTTT
CASSRLTGQPQHF
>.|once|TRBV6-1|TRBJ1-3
TGTGCCAGCAGTGAAACTCAGGGCAAGGGAAACACCATATATTTT
CASSETQGKGNTIYF
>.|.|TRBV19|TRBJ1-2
TGTGCCAGTAGAATTCAGAACCGCCGCTATGGCTACACCTTC
CASRIQNRRYGYTF
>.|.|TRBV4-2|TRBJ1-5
TGTGCCAGCAGCCAAGATCTGGTCCGGGGGAATCAGCCCCAGCATTTT
CASSQDLVRGNQPQHF
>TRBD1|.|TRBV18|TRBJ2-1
TGTGCCAGCGGGACAGTTAACTACAATGAGCAGTTCTTC
CASGTVNYNEQFF
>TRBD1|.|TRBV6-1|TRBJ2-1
TGTGCCAGCAGACCCGGGACAGATCGCAATGAGCAGTTCTTC
CASRPGTDRNEQFF
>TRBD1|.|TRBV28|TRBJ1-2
TGTGCCAGCAGTTTTTTTCCCGCGACAGGGGGCAACTATGGCTACACCTTC
CASSFFPATGGNYGYTF
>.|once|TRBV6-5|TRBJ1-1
TGTGCCAGCAGCTACCTTAGCGGAAAAAGTCCTGAAGCTTTCTTT
CASSYLSGKSPEAFF
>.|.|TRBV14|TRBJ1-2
TGTGCCAGCAGTCTCCAGGGGATTCGGGGGGGCTACACCTTC
CASSLQGIRGGYTF
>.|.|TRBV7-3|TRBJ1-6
TGTGCCAGCAGCTTAAGGGGGGCTGGTAATTCACCCCTCCACTTT
CASSLRGAGNSPLHF
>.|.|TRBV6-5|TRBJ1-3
TGTGCCAGCAGTTATGACAGAACCTCTGGAAACACCATATATTTT
CASSYDRTSGNTIYF
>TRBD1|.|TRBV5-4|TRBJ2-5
TGTGCCAGCAGCTCCGGGACAGGGATCGGGGAGACCCAGTACTTC
CASSSGTGIGETQYF
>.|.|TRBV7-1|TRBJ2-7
TGTGCCAGCAGCTTAGCCTTCTACGAGCAGTACTTC
CASSLAFYEQYF
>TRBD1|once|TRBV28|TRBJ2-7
TGTGCCAGCAGTTTACCGGGACAGTACGAGCAGTACTTC
CASSLPGQYEQYF
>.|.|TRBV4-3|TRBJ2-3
TGCGCCAGCAGCCAAGATCCCAGGACAGATACGCAGTATTTT
CASSQDPRTDTQYF
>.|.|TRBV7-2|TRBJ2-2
TGTGCCAGCAGCCCCGGCCCCCGAGTGGGCACCGGGGAGCTGTTTTTT
CASSPGPRVGTGELFF
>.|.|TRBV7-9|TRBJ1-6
TGTGCCAGCAGCTTGGGTGGGGGACTGGACTTACTCCACTTT
CASSLGGGLDLLHF
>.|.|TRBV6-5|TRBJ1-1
TGTGCCAGCAGTCCCTCAGGGGTGTCGGTTCGAGCTTTCTTT
CASSPSGVSVRAFF
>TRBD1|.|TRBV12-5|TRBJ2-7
TGTGCTAGTGGTCCGGGACAGGGAAACTACGAGCAGTACTTC
CASGPGQGNYEQYF
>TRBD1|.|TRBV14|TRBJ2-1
TGTGCCAGCAGTCTCACCGGGACAGGGTTCAATGAGCAGTTCTTC
CASSLTGTGFNEQFF
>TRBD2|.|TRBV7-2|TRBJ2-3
TGTGCCAGCAGTTCCAGAGCGGGGGGACCTCCAGATACGCAGTATTTT
CASSSRAGGPPDTQYF
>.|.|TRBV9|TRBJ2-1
TGTGCCAGCAGCGTAAGGGGGGCGTCCTACAATGAGCAGTTCTTC
CASSVRGASYNEQFF
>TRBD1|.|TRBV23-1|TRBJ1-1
TGCGCCAGCAGTCAGCAGGGACAGAGCACTGAAGCTTTCTTT
CASSQQGQSTEAFF
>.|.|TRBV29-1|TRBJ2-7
TGCAGCGTTGATGGGGGGTCCTACGAGCAGTACTTC
CSVDGGSYEQYF
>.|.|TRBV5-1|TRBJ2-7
TGTGCCAGCAGCCGGACTACCGAGCAGTACTTC
CASSRTTEQYF
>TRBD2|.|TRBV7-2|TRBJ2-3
TGTGCCAGCAGCCCTGGACTAGCTACAGATACGCAGTATTTT
CASSPGLATDTQYF
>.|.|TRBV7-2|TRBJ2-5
TGTGCCAGCAGCTTAGCAGGGGGCGGGAGAGAGACCCAGTACTTC
CASSLAGGGRETQYF
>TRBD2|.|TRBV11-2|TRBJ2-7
TGTGCCAGCAGCTTAGACTGGCGGGGGGAGCAGTACTTC
CASSLDWRGEQYF
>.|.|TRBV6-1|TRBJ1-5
TGTGCCAGCAGTGACCCCGGAAATCAGCCCCAGCATTTT
CASSDPGNQPQHF
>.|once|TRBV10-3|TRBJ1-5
TGTGCCATCAGTGATCAGTTCCAACTAGGACAGATTGTGGAAAGCAATCAGCCCCAGCATTTT
CAISDQFQLGQIVESNQPQHF